This record concerns one T cell receptor (beta chain) sequence. Distinct nucleotide sequences in the sample also encode this CDR3. This sample was taken from a study of blood T cell repertoires in COVID-19. Germline V lookup: CDR1 SGDLS, CDR2 YYNGEE. V was shortened by 1 base and J by 5 bases, with 3 bases between the two germline ends. The CDR3 is 12 residues long. Profiled with immunoSEQ multiplex PCR; TCRdb holds only in-frame clones, not every one. The data show about 200,000 clones, with about 83% seen just once and about 3.3% held by the top ten. In the 2 weeks before study entry, exposed participants met a COVID-19 case, which was PCR-confirmed or clinician-diagnosed.

This sequence originates from a young woman who had been exposed to COVID-19. Sequences were obtained from PBMCs or T cells enriched from blood (not recorded which). The rearrangement links TRBV9 to TRBJ2-2, with D hard to call. CDR3: CASSVRTGELFF. The CDR3 DNA reads TGTGCCAGCAGCGTACGTACCGGGGAGCTGTTTTTT.